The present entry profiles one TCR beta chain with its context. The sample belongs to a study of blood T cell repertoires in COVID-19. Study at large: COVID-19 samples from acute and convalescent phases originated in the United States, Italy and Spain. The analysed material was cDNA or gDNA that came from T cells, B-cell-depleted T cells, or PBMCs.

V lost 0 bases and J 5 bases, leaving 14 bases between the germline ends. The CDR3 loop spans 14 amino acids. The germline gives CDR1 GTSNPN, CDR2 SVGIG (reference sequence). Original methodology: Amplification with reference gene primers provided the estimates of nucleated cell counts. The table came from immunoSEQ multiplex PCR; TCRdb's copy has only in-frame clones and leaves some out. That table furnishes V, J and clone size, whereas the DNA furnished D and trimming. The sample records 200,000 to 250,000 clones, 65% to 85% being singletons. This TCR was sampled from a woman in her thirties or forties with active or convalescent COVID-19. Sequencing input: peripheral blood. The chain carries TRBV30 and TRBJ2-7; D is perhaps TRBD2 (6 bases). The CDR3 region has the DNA TGTGCCTGGAGTGTACCAGGTGGGGAGGACGAGCAGTACTTC. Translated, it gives CAWSVPGGEDEQYF. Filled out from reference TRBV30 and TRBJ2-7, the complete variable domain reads SQTIHQWPATLVQPVGSPLSLECTVEGTSNPNLYWYRQAAGRGLQLLFYSVGIGQISSEVPQNLSASRPQDRQFILSSKKLLLSDSGFYLCAWSVPGGEDEQYFGPGTRLTVT.